The clone carrying this T cell receptor beta chain was found many times. The antigen remains unidentified. This sample was taken from a study of CD8 T cells in ankylosing spondylitis. General study findings and limits: In ankylosing spondylitis patients, matched synovial fluid reportedly showed significant enrichment of disease-linked clones. Ankylosing spondylitis blood seemed to carry a telltale TCR beta motif made of seven or eight highly homologous variants.

CDR1 SGHRS and CDR2 YFSETQ come from the germline V gene. The CDR3 length is 13 residues. V lost 4 bases and J 2 bases, leaving 8 bases between the germline ends. With molecular barcodes, quantitative 5'-RACE was used to make the TCR beta libraries. MiXCR was run by TCRdb on the 5' RACE reads, yielding one entry per CDR3 protein. The table records around 130,000 distinct CDR3 sequences, roughly 7.3% of them present only once. The source of this sequence is a male donor with ankylosing spondylitis or in good health (not recorded which). Material for sequencing was blood, either unsorted or a sorted T cell fraction (not recorded which). The chain uses TRBV5-1 and TRBJ2-3, with D possibly matching TRBD2 (5 bases). The CDR3 reads CASSEGNTDTQYF. The CDR3 DNA reads TGCGCCAGCAGCGAGGGAAACACAGATACGCAGTATTTT.